This is a list of T cell receptor beta chains from one sample in a study of Graves' ophthalmopathy and Graves' hyperthyroidism. TCRdb fed the multiplex PCR reads into MiXCR, producing one record per CDR3 protein. The sample lists approximately 540,000 distinct CDR3 sequences, just under 40% occurring once. The sequencing sample was made of peripheral blood or thyroid tissue (not recorded which). The origin of the receptors is an adult man with Graves' hyperthyroidism. Each CDR3 is given without its conserved first and last residue.

v_call | cdr3_aa
TRBV7-2 | ASSYPRGSSYNSPLH
TRBV5-5 | ASSLFGGGQETQY
TRBV5-8 | ASSPWGAEQY
TRBV15 | ATSRSDSATNYGYT
TRBV5-1 | ASSFYPDHSYYGYT
TRBV24-1 | ATGTGAYGANVLT
TRBV3-1 | ASSQAYAGSTEAF
TRBV7-8 | ASSLAFQGWDQPQH
TRBV12-3/TRBV12-4 | ASTLGGGGYSEQY
TRBV18 | ASSPSETGTAF
TRBV5-6 | AGSLITIWQGGKKNTEAF
TRBV5-6 | ASSFLGGRGTGYT
TRBV6-6 | ASTSSGGMYEQY
TRBV12-3/TRBV12-4 | VSSLQGAGELF
TRBV24-1 | ATSDAHDSYEQY
TRBV12-3/TRBV12-4 | ASSLDSGGAEYGYT
TRBV9 | ASRVNRVSNQPQH
TRBV29-1 | SVEPATGGGYT
TRBV20-1 | SAQEIGRETQH
TRBV20-1 | SATLAGNNEQF
TRBV2 | ASDYQGGTEAF
TRBV7-9 | ASSLGLAGGREQY
TRBV2 | ANSFRTGAQETQY
TRBV15 | ATSRDLGVSGANVLT
TRBV2 | ASRNRQNYGYT
TRBV7-9 | ASSQSHGKNTEAF
TRBV7-9 | ASSLTVDSEAF
TRBV13 | ASSHSGTYEQY
TRBV29-1 | SAGTGNWPNTGELF
TRBV3-1 | ASSQTGTNQPQH
TRBV5-8 | ASSLGRQPGYQPQH
TRBV7-8 | ASRFLDRGSNTEAF
TRBV29-1 | SVGQGLGEEQF
TRBV2 | ASKTGTSVDEQF
TRBV27 | ASSLLANSPLH
TRBV2 | ASRGAQEKLF
TRBV6-1 | ASRPGQGSYGYT
TRBV28 | ASSYDPRHNEKLF
TRBV29-1 | SVVLRERNYGYT
TRBV27 | ASRITPDSGYT
TRBV9 | ASSALAGQNVYGYT
TRBV7-9 | ASSSNTALH
TRBV15 | ATSRGGAANEKLF